A single sample is the source of the 26 T cell receptor beta chains below, sequenced in a study of cytomegalovirus exposure and HLA in healthy donors. A multiplex PCR was run with 60 Vbeta primers and 13 Jbeta primers. Sequencing was performed with immunoSEQ multiplex PCR; in TCRdb, only in-frame clones are kept and a portion is missing. The repertoire holds a few hundred thousand clones, with just under 85% as singletons. Input material: PBMCs. These receptors originate from a middle-aged woman in good health and CMV-seropositive.

The chain links TRBV7-9 to TRBJ1-1, with D perhaps TRBD1 (6 bases). Germline V gene sequence: CDR1 SEHNR, CDR2 FQNEAQ (reference sequence). Trimming removed 1 base at V and 5 bases at J, with 17 bases between. CDR3 length: 16 amino acids. Here the CDR3 reads CASSLDLGGPGTEAFF. In nucleotides, the CDR3 is TGTGCCAGCAGCTTAGATTTGGGGGGGCCGGGGACTGAAGCTTTCTTT.

The J gene is TRBJ1-3, the V gene TRBV7-9, with 8 bases identical to TRBD1. This CDR3 is built from 16 residues. The germline V gene encodes CDR1 SEHNR and CDR2 FQNEAQ (reference sequence). The junction had 5 bases not matched to a gene; V was cut back by 4 bases and J by 0 bases. The CDR3 protein is CASSYTGTGSGNTIYF. For the CDR3, the DNA is TGTGCCAGCAGCTACACCGGGACAGGCTCTGGAAACACCATATATTTT.

The chain recombines TRBV11-3 with TRBJ2-5; D ambiguous. V was clipped by 5 bases and J by 5 bases, with 9 bases between them. The germline V gene has CDR1 SGHNT and CDR2 YENEEA. The CDR3 sequence is 12 residues long. The CDR3 nucleotides are TGTGCCAGCAGCCCCCACGGGGAGACCCAGTACTTC. Protein product: CASSPHGETQYF.

This clone was observed a single time. V usage is TRBV2 and J usage is TRBJ2-2; a weak D match, TRBD2 (6 bases). Germline values: CDR1 SNHLY, CDR2 FYNNEI. Trimming left V 8 bases short and J 3 bases short, with 16 bases between. The length of the CDR3 is 15 residues. CDR3 protein: CASRGDGPYTGELFF. Written as DNA, the CDR3 is TGTGCCAGCCGCGGGGACGGGCCTTACACCGGGGAGCTGTTTTTT.

V is TRBV6-1 and J is TRBJ1-1; unclear D gene. Trimming removed 8 bases at V and 0 bases at J, with 13 bases between. This CDR3 contains 14 residues. Germline V lookup: CDR1 MNHNS, CDR2 SASEGT. For the CDR3, the DNA is TGTGCCAGCGTCGGAGGACCCATGAACACTGAAGCTTTCTTT. It codes for CASVGGPMNTEAFF.

The chain couples TRBV28 to TRBJ1-3; TRBD1 might be the D (6 bases). Trimming removed 3 bases from V and 4 bases from J, with 13 bases in between. CDR1 and CDR2 (germline): MDHEN, SYDVKM. The CDR3 spans 15 residues. The CDR3, as DNA: TGTGCCAGCAGTTTTGTACAGGGTAGAGGAAACACCATATATTTT. Translating it yields CASSFVQGRGNTIYF.

This clone was counted a few times. The chain carries TRBV11-2 and TRBJ2-4, with 9 bases aligning to TRBD1. The CDR3 consists of 15 residues. In germline, CDR1 is SGHAT, CDR2 FQNNGV. J lost 5 bases, V lost 5 bases, and 7 bases had no gene match. CDR3 DNA sequence: TGTGCCAGCAGCCGGACAGGGGCCCCTCAAAACATTCAGTACTTC. Translation: CASSRTGAPQNIQYF.

The chain combines TRBV2 with TRBJ2-5; 10 nucleotides line up with TRBD2. The end of the DNA is better explained by TRBJ2-7, so the J call may be wrong. Germline lookup yields CDR1 SNHLY and CDR2 FYNNEI. The CDR3 is 14 amino acids. CDR3 DNA: TGTGCCAGCAGTGCGCCTAGCGGGAGTGGCGAGCAGTACTTC. This gives the protein CASSAPSGSGEQYF.

V usage is TRBV27 and J usage is TRBJ2-2; tentatively, D is TRBD1 (5 bases). Germline assignment: CDR1 MNHEY and CDR2 SMNVEV (reference sequence). The CDR3 is 13 residues long. V dropped 5 bases and J dropped 2 bases, with 6 bases sitting between them. The CDR3 DNA reads as TGTGCCAGCAGTAGGACAAACACCGGGGAGCTGTTTTTT. Its translation is CASSRTNTGELFF.

V and J are TRBV5-4 and TRBJ1-1, with D possibly TRBD1 on 5 matching bases. Trimming pared 4 bases from V and 4 bases from J, leaving 17 bases between. Germline V lookup: CDR1 SGHNT, CDR2 YYREEE (reference sequence). The CDR3 runs to 15 residues. The CDR3 region is CASSPRAGKGTEAFF. In nucleotides, the CDR3 is TGTGCCAGCAGCCCTAGGGCAGGGAAGGGCACTGAAGCTTTCTTT.

J is TRBJ2-5 and V is TRBV29-1; TRBD2 aligns across 16 bases. The CDR3 contains 16 residues. CDR1 and CDR2 (germline): SQVTM, ANQGSEA. V trimming: 3 bases; J trimming: 5 bases; junction bases outside the gene matches: 6. In DNA form, the CDR3 reads TGCAGCGTTGACCCGGGACTAGCGGGAGGGAGGGAGACCCAGTACTTC. Translation: CSVDPGLAGGRETQYF.

The J gene is TRBJ2-1, the V gene TRBV9; TRBD2 aligns across 11 bases. CDR1 SGDLS and CDR2 YYNGEE come from the germline V gene. This CDR3 is built from 12 residues. The CDR3, as DNA: TGTGCATCTAGCGGGAGGACTAATGAGCAGTTCTTC. It specifies CASSGRTNEQFF.

This clone was found a few times. The chain uses TRBV5-1 and TRBJ2-3, with D unclear. V lost 0 bases to trimming and J lost 2 bases, with 10 bases between them. There are 15 residues in the CDR3. Germline-derived CDR1 and CDR2 are SGHRS and YFSETQ. The CDR3 DNA is TGCGCCAGCAGCTTGGATCTGCGTTCCACAGATACGCAGTATTTT. This encodes CASSLDLRSTDTQYF.

This chain links TRBV6-5 with TRBJ2-7; D uncertain. Germline assignment: CDR1 MNHEY and CDR2 SVGAGI. The CDR3 runs 11 residues. With 7 bases removed from V and 3 bases from J, the gap between germline ends came to 7 bases. The CDR3 nucleotides are TGTGCCAGCAAACAGAACTACGAGCAGTACTTC. Translated, it gives CASKQNYEQYF.

V and J are TRBV7-9 and TRBJ2-5; perhaps TRBD1 as D (6 bases). Trimming pared 4 bases from V and 5 bases from J, leaving 23 bases between. The germline gives CDR1 SEHNR, CDR2 FQNEAQ (reference sequence). This CDR3 is built from 17 residues. The CDR3 DNA is TGTGCCAGCAGCTCACCGCCCCAGGGGTTGGATGGGGAGACCCAGTACTTC. Translating gives CASSSPPQGLDGETQYF.

This chain joins TRBV29-1 and TRBJ2-2; TRBD2 matches 10 bases. With V trimmed by 6 bases and J by 0 bases, 7 bases remained unmatched. The CDR3 covers 16 residues. Germline CDR1 and CDR2: SQVTM and ANQGSEA. The CDR3 reads CSVRQGLAANTGELFF. CDR3 nucleotide sequence: TGCAGCGTCCGACAAGGACTAGCGGCGAACACCGGGGAGCTGTTTTTT.

The chain couples TRBV7-2 to TRBJ2-1, with 11 bases fitting TRBD2. Per the germline V gene, CDR1 is SGHTA and CDR2 is FQGNSA. The CDR3 spans 18 residues. V lost 0 bases and J lost 5; bases outside the gene matches: 9. The CDR3 DNA reads as TGTGCCAGCAGCTTAGCTTTTTCCGGACTAGCGGGCAACAATGAGCAGTTCTTC. Its protein product is CASSLAFSGLAGNNEQFF.

The sample holds one count of this clone. The CDR3 sequence is CASRPMDSYMNTEAFF. The CDR3 DNA reads as TGTGCCAGCAGGCCCATGGACAGTTACATGAACACTGAAGCTTTCTTT. This chain joins TRBV7-9 and TRBJ1-1; weak D call: TRBD1 (6 bases). The CDR3 extends over 16 amino acids. Germline V gene data show CDR1 as SEHNR and CDR2 as FQNEAQ (reference sequence). Trimming stripped 6 bases from V and 0 bases from J, with 17 bases between. The full variable domain, with the rest looked up from reference TRBV7-9 and TRBJ1-1, is DTGVSQNPRHKITKRGQNVTFRCDPISEHNRLYWYRQTLGQGPEFLTYFQNEAQLEKSRLLSDRFSAERPKGSFSTLEIQRTEQGDSAMYLCASRPMDSYMNTEAFFGQGTRLTVV.

This sequence joins TRBV5-1 and TRBJ1-2; 8 bases match TRBD1. Germline V gene lookup returns CDR1 SGHRS and CDR2 YFSETQ. This CDR3 is built from 14 residues. J lost 2 bases, V lost 1 base, and 1 base had no gene match. CDR3 loop: CASSLTGGNYGYTF. The CDR3, as DNA: TGCGCCAGCAGCTTGACAGGGGGAAACTATGGCTACACCTTC.

The chain recombines TRBV27 with TRBJ1-1; 7 positions match TRBD1. Germline assignment: CDR1 MNHEY and CDR2 SMNVEV (reference sequence). Germline trimming cut 4 bases from V and 6 bases from J; bases unmatched to any gene: 8. The CDR3 is made up of 14 amino acids. The CDR3 DNA follows: TGTGCCAGCAGTTCTCTCGACAGGGTTCCTGAAGCTTTCTTT. Amino acid sequence: CASSSLDRVPEAFF.

This clone occurred a few times. This sequence joins TRBV7-2 and TRBJ1-1; D unclear. Germline CDR1 and CDR2: SGHTA and FQGNSA. CDR3 length equals 15 residues. The germline V and J ends were trimmed by 4 bases and 1 base, with 13 bases remaining between them. CDR3 sequence (DNA): TGTGCCAGCAGCTCCGGAGACTGGAGGAACACTGAAGCTTTCTTT. Translation gives CASSSGDWRNTEAFF.

This clone was observed a single time. This chain links TRBV7-3 with TRBJ1-4; TRBD1 is a possible D gene (6 bases). Germline-derived CDR1 and CDR2 are SGHTA and FQGTGA. This CDR3 has 13 residues. Trimming left V 4 bases short and J 8 bases short, with 11 bases between. The DNA of the CDR3 is TGTGCCAGCAGCTCCACCCAGGGGGAAAAACTGTTTTTT. Residues: CASSSTQGEKLFF.

The chain has TRBV2 and TRBJ2-5; 9 bases line up with TRBD2. The length of the CDR3 is 15 residues. Germline V CDR1 and CDR2: SNHLY, FYNNEI. J was trimmed by 2 bases and V by 6 bases; bases with no gene match: 7. CDR3 nucleotide sequence: TGTGCCAGCAGGACTAGCGGAGCCTTACAAGAGACCCAGTACTTC. Translation: CASRTSGALQETQYF.

This clone was seen ten or more times. The rearrangement links TRBV6-5 to TRBJ2-7, with 9 bases identical to TRBD1. With 7 bases clipped from V and 2 bases from J, the junction kept 9 bases outside the gene matches. CDR1 and CDR2 from the germline V gene are MNHEY and SVGAGI. The CDR3 runs to 15 residues. The CDR3 bases are TGTGCCAGCACTAGAACCGGGACAGGGACCTACGAGCAGTACTTC. Protein: CASTRTGTGTYEQYF.

The chain combines TRBV4-2 with TRBJ2-1, with 7 bases aligning to TRBD1. The CDR3 covers 17 residues. CDR1 is LGHNA and CDR2 is YNFKEQ in the germline V gene. The V and J ends lost 1 base and 4 bases, in that order; junction bases with no gene match: 10. Written as DNA, the CDR3 is TGTGCCAGCAGCCAAGTCTGGGGGCAGGGGGTATACAATGAGCAGTTCTTC. Translating it yields CASSQVWGQGVYNEQFF.

The gene calls are TRBV7-2 and TRBJ1-1; 7 nucleotides agree with TRBD1. Looked up from germline, CDR1 is SGHTA and CDR2 is FQGNSA. The V and J ends lost 1 base and 9 bases, in that order; junction bases with no gene match: 11. This CDR3 has 15 amino acids. Here the CDR3 DNA reads TGTGCCAGCAGCTTAGATGGAGGGGGCAATATAAAAGCTTTCTTT. Protein product: CASSLDGGGNIKAFF.